One and the same sample provided the 19 T cell receptor beta chains below, sequenced in a study of CD8+CD57+ T cells in acquired aplastic anemia. TCR beta VDJ and CDR3 were profiled, and genomic DNA was the template. MiXCR was run by TCRdb on the reads, yielding one entry per CDR3 protein. The sample has about 130,000 distinct CDR3 sequences, about 48% seen once. Sequenced: sorted CD4+, CD8+, or CD8+CD57+ T cells (not recorded which) from PBMCs. Receptors were obtained from a human donor in good health, serving as a control.

In the case of this clonotype: Since the CDR3 does not end with the conserved phenylalanine or tryptophan, this likely comes from a read error. The chain combines TRBV29-1 with TRBJ1-1; D is undetermined. CDR1 SQVTM and CDR2 ANQGSEA come from the germline V gene. Trimming removed 4 bases from V and 0 bases from J, with 12 bases in between. The CDR3 extends over 14 amino acids. The CDR3 reads CSVGRVLLNTEAFS. CDR3 sequence (DNA): TGCAGCGTTGGAAGGGTTCTCTTGAACACTGAAGCTTTCTCT.

This clonotype was recorded many times. The chain links TRBV6-1 to TRBJ1-5; D remains unclear. The CDR3 is 15 amino acids. CDR1 is MNHNS and CDR2 is SASEGT in the germline V gene. V lost 5 bases and J lost 2, with 13 bases in between. The CDR3, as DNA: TGTGCCAGCAGTCCCGACGGGCAGGGCAATCAGCCCCAGCATTTT. It translates to CASSPDGQGNQPQHF.

The chain employs TRBV15 and TRBJ1-4, with D possibly being TRBD1 (5 bases). CDR1 LNHNV and CDR2 YYDKDF come from the germline V gene (reference sequence). The CDR3 is 14 amino acids. Trimming took off 1 base at V and 8 bases at J, with 11 bases between the two ends. The CDR3 coding sequence is TGTGCCACCAGCAGAGTCGTCCAGGGAGAAAAACTGTTTTTT. It specifies CATSRVVQGEKLFF.

V usage is TRBV2 and J usage is TRBJ2-3; 9 bases are a match to TRBD1. The CDR3 has 14 amino acids. With V trimmed by 5 bases and J by 4 bases, 4 bases remained unmatched. Germline values: CDR1 SNHLY, CDR2 FYNNEI. CDR3 in amino acids: CASSTDRGPDTQYF. The DNA of the CDR3 is TGTGCCAGCAGTACGGACAGGGGCCCAGATACGCAGTATTTT.

This clonotype was seen at least ten times. This chain uses TRBV5-1 with TRBJ2-5, with TRBD2 matching 8 bases. The CDR3 has 15 residues. V was pared by 0 bases and J by 2 bases, with 3 bases of the junction left unmatched. The germline V gene encodes CDR1 SGHRS and CDR2 YFSETQ. CDR3 amino acids: CASSLAGGGQETQYF. The DNA for the CDR3 is TGCGCCAGCAGCTTGGCCGGGGGGGGACAAGAGACCCAGTACTTC.

This clonotype was seen many times. The V gene is TRBV20-1, the J gene TRBJ2-1, with TRBD2 identical over 11 bases. V was clipped by 3 bases and J by 0 bases; unmatched bases: 7. This CDR3 comprises 17 residues. Germline values: CDR1 DFQATT, CDR2 SNEGSKA (reference sequence). CDR3 bases: TGCAGTGCTAGCAGTCTAGCGGGGGGCCACTCCTACAATGAGCAGTTCTTC. Its protein is CSASSLAGGHSYNEQFF.

This clonotype was observed at least ten times. The V and J genes are TRBV5-1 and TRBJ2-7, with D possibly matching TRBD2 (7 bases). The germline V gene has CDR1 SGHRS and CDR2 YFSETQ. CDR3 length equals 13 residues. V was pared by 4 bases and J by 6 bases, with 14 bases between. CDR3 sequence (DNA): TGCGCCAGCAGCCTAGGGGGGGGGTTCGAGCAGTACTTC. It is translated as CASSLGGGFEQYF.

V is TRBV7-7 and J is TRBJ2-5; tentatively, D is TRBD1 (6 bases). The CDR3 sequence is 14 residues long. From germline, CDR1 is SSHAT and CDR2 FNYEAQ (reference sequence). Trimming removed 1 base from V and 5 bases from J, with 11 bases in between. The CDR3 DNA reads as TGTGCCAGCAGCTTAGTCCAGGGGCTGGAGACCCAGTACTTC. This translates into CASSLVQGLETQYF. Supplemented by reference TRBV7-7 and TRBJ2-5, the full variable domain reads GAGVSQSPRYKVTKRGQDVTLRCDPISSHATLYWYQQALGQGPEFLTYFNYEAQPDKSGLPSDRFSAERPEGSISTLTIQRTEQRDSAMYRCASSLVQGLETQYFGPGTRLLVL.

The genes are TRBV25-1 and TRBJ1-2; no reliable D call. Deletions cut 3 bases from V and 5 bases from J, with 7 bases between. Germline CDR1 reads MGHDK; CDR2 reads SYGVNS. This CDR3 contains 12 residues. This CDR3 is CASSDSVYGYTF. CDR3 nucleotides: TGTGCCAGCAGTGATAGTGTGTATGGCTACACCTTC.

Comment on this clonotype: A junction boundary mismatches the germline segment, possibly from a read error. J is TRBJ2-7 and V is TRBV2; D may be TRBD1 (6 bases). The CDR3 runs 14 residues. The germline V gene has CDR1 SNHLY and CDR2 FYNNEI. CDR3 nucleotide sequence: TGTGCCAGCCAACAGCCTACACAGGGCTACGAGCAGTGCTTC. Translating gives CASQQPTQGYEQCF.

This chain uses TRBV10-3 with TRBJ2-5, with D possibly being TRBD2 (6 bases). Germline V CDR1 and CDR2: ENHRY, SYGVKD. This CDR3 has 13 amino acids. The ends were cut back, 10 bases at V and 5 bases at J, with 17 bases in the middle. The CDR3: CASSPGERETQYF. The CDR3, as DNA: TGTGCCAGCAGCCCGGGGGAAAGGGAGACCCAGTACTTC.

The chain couples TRBV24-1 to TRBJ2-3; D unresolved. The CDR3 loop spans 11 amino acids. Trimming pared 6 bases from V and 6 bases from J, leaving 6 bases between. Germline V gene lookup returns CDR1 KGHDR and CDR2 SFDVKD. The CDR3, as DNA: TGTGCCACCAGTCACGGGGATACGCAGTATTTT. It encodes CATSHGDTQYF.

This chain uses TRBV25-1 with TRBJ1-5, with TRBD1 matching 8 bases. This CDR3 is built from 15 residues. Trimming removed 4 bases from V and 3 bases from J; junction bases left unmatched: 5. Germline CDR1 reads MGHDK; CDR2 reads SYGVNS. The CDR3 DNA reads as TGTGCCAGCAGTGGAGGGACAGGATCCAATCAGCCCCAGCATTTT. Its protein product is CASSGGTGSNQPQHF.

The chain combines TRBV15 with TRBJ1-5; D remains ambiguous. V lost 2 bases and J 1 base, leaving 27 bases between the germline ends. Germline V lookup: CDR1 LNHNV, CDR2 YYDKDF (reference sequence). The length of the CDR3 is 21 residues. This CDR3 reads CATSRYREGGGRRASNQPQHF. CDR3 DNA: TGTGCCACCAGCAGATACCGAGAAGGAGGAGGGCGAAGGGCAAGCAATCAGCCCCAGCATTTT.

The chain is built from TRBV9 and TRBJ2-1; 13 positions match TRBD2. CDR3 length: 14 amino acids. J lost 6 bases, V lost 5 bases, and 2 bases had no gene match. The germline V gene encodes CDR1 SGDLS and CDR2 YYNGEE. The CDR3 coding sequence is TGTGCCAGCAGTACTAGCGGGGGGGGCAATGAGCAGTTCTTC. Translating gives CASSTSGGGNEQFF.

This clonotype has a count of ten or more. V gene TRBV6-1 combines with J gene TRBJ1-2; D is unclear. CDR3 length: 15 amino acids. Germline CDR1 MNHNS, CDR2 SASEGT. V lost 6 bases and J 1 base, leaving 15 bases between the germline ends. The CDR3 bases are TGTGCCAGCAGCCACCAAGGAGTACTTAACTATGGCTACACCTTC. Encoded protein: CASSHQGVLNYGYTF.

The rearrangement links TRBV10-1 to TRBJ2-1; 9 bases are a match to TRBD2. CDR3 length: 15 residues. Germline CDR1 and CDR2: WNHNN and SYGVQD (reference sequence). Germline trimming cut 9 bases from V and 4 bases from J; bases unmatched to any gene: 10. CDR3 sequence reads: CASKTRGGGYNEQFF. The CDR3 DNA follows: TGCGCCAGTAAAACCCGCGGGGGGGGGTACAATGAGCAGTTCTTC.

This chain links TRBV19 with TRBJ1-5; 8 bases are a match to TRBD1. The CDR3 is 14 residues long. Germline V CDR1 and CDR2: LNHDA, SQIVND (reference sequence). The V gene end was trimmed by 2 bases and the J gene end by 5 bases; junction bases not matched to a gene: 2. The CDR3 spells CASSIMTGDQPQHF. The CDR3 DNA sequence: TGTGCCAGTAGTATAATGACAGGGGATCAGCCCCAGCATTTT.

There are many counts of this clonotype. This chain uses TRBV5-1 with TRBJ2-5, with TRBD2 matching over 9 bases. Germline trimming cut 1 base from V and 5 bases from J; bases unmatched to any gene: 6. The CDR3 runs 15 residues. Per the germline V gene, CDR1 is SGHRS and CDR2 is YFSETQ. The CDR3 spells CASSLTAGGAETQYF. CDR3 nucleotides: TGCGCCAGCAGCTTGACGGCGGGGGGGGCGGAGACCCAGTACTTC.